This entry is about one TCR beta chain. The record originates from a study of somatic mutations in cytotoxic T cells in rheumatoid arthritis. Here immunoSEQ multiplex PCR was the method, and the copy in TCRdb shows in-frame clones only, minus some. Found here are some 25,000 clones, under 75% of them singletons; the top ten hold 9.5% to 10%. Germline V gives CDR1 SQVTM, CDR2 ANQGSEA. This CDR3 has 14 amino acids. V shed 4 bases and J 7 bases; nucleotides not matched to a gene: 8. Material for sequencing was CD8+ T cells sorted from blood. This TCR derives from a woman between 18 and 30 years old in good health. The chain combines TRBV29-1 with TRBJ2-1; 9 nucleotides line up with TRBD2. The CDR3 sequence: CSVGRAGGRNEQFF. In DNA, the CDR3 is TGCAGCGTTGGAAGAGCGGGGGGCCGGAATGAGCAGTTCTTC.